Listed below are T cell receptor beta chains from one sample, sequenced in a study of breast tumors, draining lymph nodes, adjacent tissues. Each CDR3 protein is one row after TCRdb ran MiXCR on the multiplex PCR reads. Of around 140,000 distinct CDR3 sequences detected, about 22% appear once; the ten largest clones hold roughly 2.6%. Sequencing input: axillary lymph node tissue. These receptor sequences come from a female donor with breast cancer. Some clones in this sample may be carry-over from other donors' samples. The CDR3 runs from the conserved cysteine through the conserved F or W. The D gene is left open where the match is weak. Clone size is shown for a subset of rows, as once, few, many or a class of expanded clone.

j_call v_call d_call clone_size cdr3_nt cdr3_aa
TRBJ1-5 TRBV30 . . TGTGCCTGGAGTGACCGGGGCTCGGGACAGCCCCAGCATTTT CAWSDRGSGQPQHF
TRBJ2-2 TRBV5-1 TRBD2 many TGCGCCAGCAGACCGGGACTAGTAACCGGGGAGCTGTTTTTT CASRPGLVTGELFF
TRBJ2-5 TRBV20-1 TRBD1 many TGCAGTGCTAGAGGGGGACAGGGGTTTCGACGGGAGACCCAGTACTTC CSARGGQGFRRETQYF
TRBJ2-7 TRBV20-1 . many TGCAGTGCCCCAGCGGAGACCAGCAGGGAGCAGTACTTC CSAPAETSREQYF
TRBJ2-2 TRBV7-8 TRBD2 many TGTGCCAGCAGCTTAGCCCTAGCGGGAGAGCTGTTTTTT CASSLALAGELFF
TRBJ2-5 TRBV2 . many TGTGCCAGCAGTGAAGGAACCACGGTGGAGACCCAGTACTTC CASSEGTTVETQYF
TRBJ2-6 TRBV12-3/TRBV12-4 . . TGTGCCAGCAGTCAACTCCCCCCTATCGGCCAGGGCTACTCTGGGGCCAACGTCCTGACTTTC CASSQLPPIGQGYSGANVLTF
TRBJ2-7 TRBV20-1 TRBD2 many TGCAGTGCTTCGAGACTAGCGGGATACTCCGAGCAGTACTTC CSASRLAGYSEQYF
TRBJ1-5 TRBV27 . . TGTGCCAGCAGTCCACACCAAGGGAATTATGTCAATCAGCCCCAGCATTTT CASSPHQGNYVNQPQHF
TRBJ1-6 TRBV12-3/TRBV12-4 . many TGTGCCAGCAGGCTACAGAGGCTCGATTCACCCCTCCACTTT CASRLQRLDSPLHF
TRBJ2-7 TRBV28 . . TGTGCCACATATCCCGCGACAGGAGTCTACGAGCAGTACTTC CATYPATGVYEQYF
TRBJ2-1 TRBV5-1 TRBD2 many TGCGCCAGCAGCCCCGGGACTAGCGGTAAATACAATGAGCAGTTCTTC CASSPGTSGKYNEQFF
TRBJ1-3 TRBV20-1 . many TGCAGTGCTAGCGGGGAGGCTGGAAACACCATATATTTT CSASGEAGNTIYF
TRBJ2-2 TRBV6-6 TRBD2 many TGTGCCAGCAGTCACGAAGGTCTAGCGGGACTCACCGGGGAGCTGTTTTTT CASSHEGLAGLTGELFF
TRBJ1-6 TRBV5-4 TRBD1 many TGTGCCAGCAGTGACAGGGGGAATAATTCACCCCTCCACTTT CASSDRGNNSPLHF
TRBJ2-2 TRBV12-3/TRBV12-4 . . TGTGCCAGCAGTTTAAAGCCAGGGTGGACCGGGGAGCTGTTTTTT CASSLKPGWTGELFF
TRBJ2-7 TRBV20-1 TRBD2 many TGCAGTGCCCTTATAGCGGGAGGGCCCGACGAGCAGTACTTC CSALIAGGPDEQYF
TRBJ2-7 TRBV6-1 . many TGTGCCAGCAGTGAAGGAACAGGGCTTCTCTACGAGCAGTACTTC CASSEGTGLLYEQYF
TRBJ2-3 TRBV7-3 . many TGTGCCAGCAGCTACACAGGAGATACGCAGTATTTT CASSYTGDTQYF
TRBJ2-4 TRBV6-1 . . TGTGCCAGCAGTGTGGGGGGGGCGGGAAACATTCAGTACTTC CASSVGGAGNIQYF
TRBJ2-5 TRBV6-2/TRBV6-3 . few TGTGCCAGCAGTCAAACGACCGGGACCCAGTACTTC CASSQTTGTQYF
TRBJ2-2 TRBV2 TRBD1 many TGTGCCAGCACCGACAGGGGGCGCCCCGGGGAGCTGTTTTTT CASTDRGRPGELFF
TRBJ2-7 TRBV27 TRBD1 many TGTGCCAGCAGTGGGGACAGGGGGGGGTACGAGCAGTACTTC CASSGDRGGYEQYF
TRBJ2-7 TRBV5-6 . many TGTGCCAGCAGCTTGTTCAGATACGAGCAGTACTTC CASSLFRYEQYF
TRBJ1-2 TRBV6-6 TRBD1 many TGTGCCAGCAGTCCGGACAGGGGCACTAACTATGGCTACACCTTC CASSPDRGTNYGYTF
TRBJ2-7 TRBV5-8 TRBD2 many TGTGCCAGCAGCTTGGTGGGTAGCGGGAATCGGTACCCCTACGAGCAGTACTTC CASSLVGSGNRYPYEQYF
TRBJ2-6 TRBV2 TRBD2 many TGTGCCAGCAGTGTCCCTGGCGGGAGGGCCTCTGGGGCCAACGTCCTGACTTTC CASSVPGGRASGANVLTF
TRBJ2-2 TRBV9 TRBD2 many TGTGCCAGCAGCGTAGCGGGCGGGAGGGCCGTTTACACCGGGGAGCTGTTTTTT CASSVAGGRAVYTGELFF
TRBJ2-5 TRBV6-5 . many TGTGCCAGCAGAGTCCCGGGGGCCAAAGAGACCCAGTACTTC CASRVPGAKETQYF
TRBJ1-3 TRBV10-1 . many TGCGCCAGCAGTGAGTCTTCAGGGGCAGGAAACACCATATATTTT CASSESSGAGNTIYF
TRBJ2-4 TRBV7-2 . few TGTGCCAGCAGCTTAGGGGAGACAAACATTCAGTACTTC CASSLGETNIQYF
TRBJ1-1 TRBV9 . . TGTGCCAGCAGCGTAGCCCTGGACCCGAACACTGAAGCTTTCTTT CASSVALDPNTEAFF
TRBJ2-4 TRBV9 . . TGTGCCAGCAGCAGAGGGGGGGCCAAAAACATTCAGTACTTC CASSRGGAKNIQYF
TRBJ2-7 TRBV9 . many TGTGCCAGCAGCGGGGGCTATTCGGATGAGCAGTACTTC CASSGGYSDEQYF
TRBJ2-7 TRBV27 TRBD2 . TGTGCCAGCAGAAGACCTGGACTAGGGCACGAGCAGTACTTC CASRRPGLGHEQYF
TRBJ1-6 TRBV20-1 . many TGCAGTGCTAGAGGTCCCCGGGACGGACCCTATAATTCACCCCTCCACTTT CSARGPRDGPYNSPLHF
TRBJ2-5 TRBV7-2 TRBD2 . TGTGCCAGCACCATCGGACTAGCGGGAGGTGGGGAGACCCAGTACTTC CASTIGLAGGGETQYF
TRBJ2-2 TRBV20-1 TRBD2 many TGCAGTGCTAGAGATCGAACGGGAGGGCTCGGGGAGCTGTTTTTT CSARDRTGGLGELFF
TRBJ2-1 TRBV9 . many TGTGCCAGCAGCGTAGGGACAACCTACAATGAGCAGTTCTTC CASSVGTTYNEQFF
TRBJ2-5 TRBV18 TRBD1 . TGTGCCAGCTCACCGACAGGGATCGAGACCCAGTACTTC CASSPTGIETQYF